This TCR beta chain was recorded in a study of T cell repertoires in cytomegalovirus infection. Whole-study context: A matching HLA type, together with CMV infection, was signaled by public TCR beta signatures. Study results and limitations: It was HLA-C-restricted CMV-specific TCR beta clonotypes that dominated the response ex vivo. Summed public TCR beta family frequency identified CMV carriers bearing the relevant HLA.

This clonotype has a handful of counts. Antigen specificity is unknown. The CDR3 extends over 13 amino acids. The V gene lost 10 bases and the J gene lost 3 bases, with 13 bases spanning the gap. Looked up from germline, CDR1 is ENHRY and CDR2 is SYGVKD. MiXCR, applied by TCRdb to the reads, yields one record per CDR3 protein. The table lists 250,000 or so distinct CDR3 sequences, over 15% of them singletons. This TCR was sampled from a human donor in good health (CMV status not recorded). Some clones in this sample may be carry-over from other donors' samples. This chain joins TRBV10-3 and TRBJ2-1, with D perhaps matching TRBD1 (5 bases). Source material: CD8+ T cells from PBMCs. The CDR3 DNA reads TGTGCCAGGGAAGACAGTCACTACAATGAGCAGTTCTTC. Protein: CAREDSHYNEQFF.